This T cell receptor (beta chain) was obtained from a study of blood T cells in healthy people across ages. This clonotype was observed a few times. For the second PCR, which ran for 7 to 11 cycles, a sample-barcoded 5' primer and a J-beta primer mix were used. TCRdb reprocessed the 5' RACE reads via MiXCR and lists one record per CDR3 protein. The sample has about 1.4 million distinct CDR3 sequences, around 59% seen once. CDR1 is SGHRS, CDR2 YFSETQ, per germline. Trimming took 6 bases from V and 0 from J, leaving 16 bases between them. CDR3 length: 15 amino acids. V usage is TRBV5-1 and J usage is TRBJ2-7; D is perhaps TRBD2 (5 bases). The sequence was collected from a young man in good health. Source material: blood. As DNA, the CDR3 is TGCGCCAGCAACCCACCAGCTAGCATCTCCTACGAGCAGTACTTC. It specifies CASNPPASISYEQYF.